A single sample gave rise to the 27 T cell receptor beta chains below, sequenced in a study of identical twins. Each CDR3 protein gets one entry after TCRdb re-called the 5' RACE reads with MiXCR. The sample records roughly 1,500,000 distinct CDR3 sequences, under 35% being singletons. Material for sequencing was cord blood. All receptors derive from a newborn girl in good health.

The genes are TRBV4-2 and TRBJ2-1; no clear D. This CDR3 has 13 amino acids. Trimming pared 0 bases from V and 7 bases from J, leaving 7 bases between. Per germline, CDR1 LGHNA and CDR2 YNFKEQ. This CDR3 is CASSQEWSNEQFF. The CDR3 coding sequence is TGTGCCAGCAGCCAAGAGTGGTCGAATGAGCAGTTCTTC.

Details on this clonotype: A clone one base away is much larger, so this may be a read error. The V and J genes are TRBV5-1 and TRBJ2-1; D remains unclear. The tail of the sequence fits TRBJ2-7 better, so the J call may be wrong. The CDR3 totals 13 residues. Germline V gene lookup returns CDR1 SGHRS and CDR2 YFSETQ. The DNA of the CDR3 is TGCGCCAGCAGCCAAAACCACTACAATGAGCAGTACTTC. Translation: CASSQNHYNEQYF.

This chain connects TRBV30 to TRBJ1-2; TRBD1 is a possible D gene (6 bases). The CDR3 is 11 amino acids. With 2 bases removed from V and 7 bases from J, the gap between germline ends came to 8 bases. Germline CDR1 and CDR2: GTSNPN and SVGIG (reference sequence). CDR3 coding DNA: TGTGCCTGGAGTCTAGGGGGTGGCTACACCTTC. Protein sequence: CAWSLGGGYTF.

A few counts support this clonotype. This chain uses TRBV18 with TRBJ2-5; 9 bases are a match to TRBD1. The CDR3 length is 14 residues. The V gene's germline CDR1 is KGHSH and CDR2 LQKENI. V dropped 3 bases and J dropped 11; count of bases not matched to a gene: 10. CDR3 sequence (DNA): TGTGCCAGCTCACCGGGACAGGGCTATACAGAGCAGTACTTC. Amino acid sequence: CASSPGQGYTEQYF.

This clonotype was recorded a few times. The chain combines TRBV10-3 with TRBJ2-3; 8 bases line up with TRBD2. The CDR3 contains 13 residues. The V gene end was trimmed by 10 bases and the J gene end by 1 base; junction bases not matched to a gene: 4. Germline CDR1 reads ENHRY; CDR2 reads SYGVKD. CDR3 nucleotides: TGTGCCACGCGGGGGGCGCGCACAGATACGCAGTATTTT. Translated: CATRGARTDTQYF.

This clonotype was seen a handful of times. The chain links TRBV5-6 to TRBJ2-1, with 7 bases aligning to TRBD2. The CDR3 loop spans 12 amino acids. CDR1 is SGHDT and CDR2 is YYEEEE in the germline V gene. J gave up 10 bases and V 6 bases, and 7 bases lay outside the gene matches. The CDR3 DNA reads TGTGCCAGCACCTCAAACGGGGGGGAGCAGTTCTTC. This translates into CASTSNGGEQFF.

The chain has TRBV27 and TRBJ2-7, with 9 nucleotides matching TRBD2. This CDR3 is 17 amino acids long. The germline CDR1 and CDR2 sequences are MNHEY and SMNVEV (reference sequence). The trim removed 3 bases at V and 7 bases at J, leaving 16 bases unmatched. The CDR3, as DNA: TGTGCCAGCAGTTTTCAGGGACTAGCCACCATTTACAATGAGCAGTACTTC. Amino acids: CASSFQGLATIYNEQYF.

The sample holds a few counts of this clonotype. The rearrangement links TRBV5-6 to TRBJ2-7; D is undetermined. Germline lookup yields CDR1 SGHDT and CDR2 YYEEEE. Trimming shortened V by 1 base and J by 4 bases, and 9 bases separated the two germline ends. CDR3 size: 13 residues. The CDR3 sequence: CASSLYAPYEQYF. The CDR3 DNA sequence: TGTGCCAGCAGCTTGTACGCCCCATACGAGCAGTACTTC.

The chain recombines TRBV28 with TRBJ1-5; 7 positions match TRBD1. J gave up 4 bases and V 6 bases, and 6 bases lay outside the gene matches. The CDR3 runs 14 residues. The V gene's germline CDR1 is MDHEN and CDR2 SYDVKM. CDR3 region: CASREQGSNQPQHF. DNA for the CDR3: TGTGCCAGCAGAGAACAGGGGTCGAATCAGCCCCAGCATTTT.

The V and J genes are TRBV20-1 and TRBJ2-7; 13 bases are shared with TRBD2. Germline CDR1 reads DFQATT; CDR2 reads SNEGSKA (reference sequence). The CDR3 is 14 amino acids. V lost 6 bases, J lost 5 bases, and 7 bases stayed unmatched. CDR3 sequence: CSADLLAGGHEQYF. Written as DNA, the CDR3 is TGCAGTGCCGACCTACTAGCGGGGGGGCACGAGCAGTACTTC.

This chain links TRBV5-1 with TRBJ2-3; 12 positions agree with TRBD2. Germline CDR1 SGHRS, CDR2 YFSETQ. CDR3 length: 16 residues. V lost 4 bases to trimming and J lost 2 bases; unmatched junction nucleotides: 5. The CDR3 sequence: CASSTGTSGPTDTQYF. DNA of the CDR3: TGCGCCAGCAGCACGGGGACTAGCGGGCCCACAGATACGCAGTATTTT.

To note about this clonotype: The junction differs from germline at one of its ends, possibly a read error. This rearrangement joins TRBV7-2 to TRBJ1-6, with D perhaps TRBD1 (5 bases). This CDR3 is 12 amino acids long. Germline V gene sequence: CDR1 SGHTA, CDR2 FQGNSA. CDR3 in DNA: TGTGCCGGCAGCTTCCCCGGGACTCCCCTCCACTTT. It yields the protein CAGSFPGTPLHF.

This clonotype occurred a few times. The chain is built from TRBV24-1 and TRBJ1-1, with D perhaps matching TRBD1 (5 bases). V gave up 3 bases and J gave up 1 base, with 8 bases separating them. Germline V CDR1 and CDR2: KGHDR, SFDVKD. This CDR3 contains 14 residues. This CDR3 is CATSDKGPNTEAFF. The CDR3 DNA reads TGTGCCACCAGTGATAAGGGGCCGAACACTGAAGCTTTCTTT.

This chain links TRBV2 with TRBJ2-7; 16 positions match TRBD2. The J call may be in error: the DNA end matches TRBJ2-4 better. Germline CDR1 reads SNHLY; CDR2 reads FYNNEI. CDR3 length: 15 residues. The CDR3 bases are TGTGCCAAAGAAGGGACTAGCGGGAGGGCCAGCATTCAGTACTTC. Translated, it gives CAKEGTSGRASIQYF.

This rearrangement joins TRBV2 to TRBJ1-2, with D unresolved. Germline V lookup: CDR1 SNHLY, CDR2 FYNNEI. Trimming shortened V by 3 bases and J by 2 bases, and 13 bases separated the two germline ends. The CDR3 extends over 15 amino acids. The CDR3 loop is CASSDRRESNYGYTF. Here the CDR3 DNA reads TGTGCCAGCAGTGATCGGAGGGAGTCCAACTATGGCTACACCTTC.

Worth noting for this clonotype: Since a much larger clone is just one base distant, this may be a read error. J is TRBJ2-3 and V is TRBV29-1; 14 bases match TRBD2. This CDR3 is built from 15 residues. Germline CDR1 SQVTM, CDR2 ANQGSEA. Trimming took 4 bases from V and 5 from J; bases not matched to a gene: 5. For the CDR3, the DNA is TGCAGCGTTGGACTAGCGGGAGGGTTCGAAGATACGCAGTATTTT. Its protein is CSVGLAGGFEDTQYF.

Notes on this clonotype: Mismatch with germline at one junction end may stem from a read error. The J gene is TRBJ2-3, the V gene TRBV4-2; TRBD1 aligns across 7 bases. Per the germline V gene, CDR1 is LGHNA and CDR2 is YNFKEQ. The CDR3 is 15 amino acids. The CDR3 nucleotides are TGTGCCAGCAGCCAAGACAGGGGGAACACAGGTACGCAGTATTTT. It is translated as CASSQDRGNTGTQYF.

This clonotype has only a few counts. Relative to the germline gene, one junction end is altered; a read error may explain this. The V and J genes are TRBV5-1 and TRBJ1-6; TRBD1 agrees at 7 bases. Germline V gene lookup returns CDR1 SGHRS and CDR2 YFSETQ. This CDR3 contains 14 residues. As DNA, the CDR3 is TGTGCCAGCAGTCTGACAGGGCCTAATTCACCCCTCCACTTT. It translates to CASSLTGPNSPLHF.

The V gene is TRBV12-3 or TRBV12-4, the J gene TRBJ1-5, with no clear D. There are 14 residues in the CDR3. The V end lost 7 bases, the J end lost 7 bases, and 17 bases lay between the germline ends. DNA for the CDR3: TGTGCCAGCACCAAGGCTGGTAGCTGGCAGCCCCAGCATTTT. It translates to CASTKAGSWQPQHF.

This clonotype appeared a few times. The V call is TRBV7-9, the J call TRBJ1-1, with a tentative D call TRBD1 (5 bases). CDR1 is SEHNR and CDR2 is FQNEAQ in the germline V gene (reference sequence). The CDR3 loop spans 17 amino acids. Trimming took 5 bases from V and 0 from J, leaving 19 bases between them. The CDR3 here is CASSPPFMTALNTEAFF. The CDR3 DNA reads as TGTGCCAGCAGCCCACCCTTTATGACAGCTTTGAACACTGAAGCTTTCTTT.

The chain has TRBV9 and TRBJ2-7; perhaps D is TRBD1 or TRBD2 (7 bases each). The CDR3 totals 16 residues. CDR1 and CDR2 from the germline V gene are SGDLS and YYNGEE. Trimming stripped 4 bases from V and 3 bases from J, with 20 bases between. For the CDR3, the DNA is TGTGCCAGCAGCCCGGAGACAGGGAGGGTCTTCTACGAGCAGTACTTC. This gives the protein CASSPETGRVFYEQYF.

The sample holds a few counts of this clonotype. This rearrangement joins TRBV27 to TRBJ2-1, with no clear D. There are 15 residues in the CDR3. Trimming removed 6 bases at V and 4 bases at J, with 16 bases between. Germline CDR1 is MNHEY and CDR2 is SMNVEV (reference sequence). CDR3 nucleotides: TGTGCCAGCAGCCCCTTGAATGGGGTTTACAATGAGCAGTTCTTC. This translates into CASSPLNGVYNEQFF.

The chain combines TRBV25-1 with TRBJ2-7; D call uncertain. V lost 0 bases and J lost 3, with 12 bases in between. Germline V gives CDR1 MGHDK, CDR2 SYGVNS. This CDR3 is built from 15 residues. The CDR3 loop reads CASSEYGSSYYEQYF. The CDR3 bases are TGTGCCAGCAGTGAATACGGCAGTTCGTACTACGAGCAGTACTTC.

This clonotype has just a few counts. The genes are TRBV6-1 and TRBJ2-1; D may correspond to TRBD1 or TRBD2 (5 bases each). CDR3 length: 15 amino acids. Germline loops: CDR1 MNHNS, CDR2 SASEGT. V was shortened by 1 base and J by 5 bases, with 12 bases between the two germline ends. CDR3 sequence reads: CASSEGGNAHNEQFF. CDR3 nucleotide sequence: TGTGCCAGCAGTGAAGGGGGGAATGCCCACAATGAGCAGTTCTTC.

The DNA for the CDR3 is TGTGCCAGCAGTTTCGCGGGAGAAAGCTACGAGCAGTACTTC. It is translated as CASSFAGESYEQYF. V usage is TRBV27 and J usage is TRBJ2-7, with TRBD2 identical over 7 bases. This CDR3 is built from 14 residues. Germline CDR1 is MNHEY and CDR2 is SMNVEV (reference sequence). The trim removed 3 bases at V and 3 bases at J, leaving 5 bases unmatched.

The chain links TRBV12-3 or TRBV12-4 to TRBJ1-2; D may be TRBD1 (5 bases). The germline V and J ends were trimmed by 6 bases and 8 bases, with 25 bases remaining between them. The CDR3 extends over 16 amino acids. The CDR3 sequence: CASSPWPWGPLRGYTF. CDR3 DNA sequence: TGTGCCAGCAGCCCTTGGCCTTGGGGCCCCTTAAGGGGCTACACCTTC.

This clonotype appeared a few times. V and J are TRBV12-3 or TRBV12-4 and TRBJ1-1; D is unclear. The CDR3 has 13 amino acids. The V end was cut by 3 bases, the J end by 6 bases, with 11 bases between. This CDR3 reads CASSFSQQAEAFF. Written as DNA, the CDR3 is TGTGCCAGCAGTTTCAGTCAGCAGGCTGAAGCTTTCTTT.